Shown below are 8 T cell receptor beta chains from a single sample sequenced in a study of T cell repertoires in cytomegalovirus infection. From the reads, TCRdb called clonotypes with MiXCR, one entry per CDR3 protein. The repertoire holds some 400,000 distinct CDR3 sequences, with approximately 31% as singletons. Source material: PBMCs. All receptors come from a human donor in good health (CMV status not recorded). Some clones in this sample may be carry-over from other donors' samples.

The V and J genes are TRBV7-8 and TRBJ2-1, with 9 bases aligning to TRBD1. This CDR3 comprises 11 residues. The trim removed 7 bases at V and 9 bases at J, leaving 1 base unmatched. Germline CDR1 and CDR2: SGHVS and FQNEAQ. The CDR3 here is CASKTGGEQFF. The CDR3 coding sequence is TGTGCCAGCAAGACAGGGGGTGAGCAGTTCTTC.

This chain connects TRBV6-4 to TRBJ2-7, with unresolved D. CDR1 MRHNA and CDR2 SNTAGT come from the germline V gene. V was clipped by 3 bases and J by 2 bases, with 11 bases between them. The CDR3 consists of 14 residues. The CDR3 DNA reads TGTGCCAGCAGTGAAGGTGTCGGAGCCTACGAGCAGTACTTC. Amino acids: CASSEGVGAYEQYF.

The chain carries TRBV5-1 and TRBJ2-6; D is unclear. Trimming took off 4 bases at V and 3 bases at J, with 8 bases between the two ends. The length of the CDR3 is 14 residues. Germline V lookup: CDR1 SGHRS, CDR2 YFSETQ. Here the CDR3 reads CASSTDGGANVLTF. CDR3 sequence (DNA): TGCGCCAGCAGCACGGACGGTGGGGCCAACGTCCTGACTTTC.

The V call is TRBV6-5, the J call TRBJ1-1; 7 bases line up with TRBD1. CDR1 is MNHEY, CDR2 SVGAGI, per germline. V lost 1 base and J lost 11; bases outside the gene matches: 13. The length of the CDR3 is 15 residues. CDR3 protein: CASSYWGTDTLRAFF. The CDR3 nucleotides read TGTGCCAGCAGTTACTGGGGGACAGACACCCTTCGGGCTTTCTTT.

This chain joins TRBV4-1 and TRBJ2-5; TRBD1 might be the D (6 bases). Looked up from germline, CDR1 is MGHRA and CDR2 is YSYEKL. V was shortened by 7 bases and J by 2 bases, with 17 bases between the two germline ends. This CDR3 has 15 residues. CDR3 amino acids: CASIQARTDQETQYF. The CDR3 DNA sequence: TGCGCCAGCATCCAGGCCCGGACAGATCAAGAGACCCAGTACTTC.

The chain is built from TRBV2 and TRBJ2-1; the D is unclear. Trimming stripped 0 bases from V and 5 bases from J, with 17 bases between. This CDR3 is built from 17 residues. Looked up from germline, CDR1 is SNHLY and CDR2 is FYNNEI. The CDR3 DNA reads TGTGCCAGCAGTGAAGCGCTTTTGGCAGGTACCCACAATGAGCAGTTCTTC. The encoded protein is CASSEALLAGTHNEQFF.

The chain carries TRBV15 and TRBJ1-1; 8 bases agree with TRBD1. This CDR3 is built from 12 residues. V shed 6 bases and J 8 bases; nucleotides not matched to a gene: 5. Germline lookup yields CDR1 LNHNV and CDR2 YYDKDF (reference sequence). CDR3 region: CATSPGTGEAFF. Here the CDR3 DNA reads TGTGCCACCAGTCCGGGGACAGGAGAAGCTTTCTTT.

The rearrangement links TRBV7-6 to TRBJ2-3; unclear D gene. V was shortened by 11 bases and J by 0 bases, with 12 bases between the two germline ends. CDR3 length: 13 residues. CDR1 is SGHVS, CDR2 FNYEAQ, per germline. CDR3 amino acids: CAYPWGSTDTQYF. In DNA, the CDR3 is TGTGCCTACCCATGGGGTAGCACAGATACGCAGTATTTT.